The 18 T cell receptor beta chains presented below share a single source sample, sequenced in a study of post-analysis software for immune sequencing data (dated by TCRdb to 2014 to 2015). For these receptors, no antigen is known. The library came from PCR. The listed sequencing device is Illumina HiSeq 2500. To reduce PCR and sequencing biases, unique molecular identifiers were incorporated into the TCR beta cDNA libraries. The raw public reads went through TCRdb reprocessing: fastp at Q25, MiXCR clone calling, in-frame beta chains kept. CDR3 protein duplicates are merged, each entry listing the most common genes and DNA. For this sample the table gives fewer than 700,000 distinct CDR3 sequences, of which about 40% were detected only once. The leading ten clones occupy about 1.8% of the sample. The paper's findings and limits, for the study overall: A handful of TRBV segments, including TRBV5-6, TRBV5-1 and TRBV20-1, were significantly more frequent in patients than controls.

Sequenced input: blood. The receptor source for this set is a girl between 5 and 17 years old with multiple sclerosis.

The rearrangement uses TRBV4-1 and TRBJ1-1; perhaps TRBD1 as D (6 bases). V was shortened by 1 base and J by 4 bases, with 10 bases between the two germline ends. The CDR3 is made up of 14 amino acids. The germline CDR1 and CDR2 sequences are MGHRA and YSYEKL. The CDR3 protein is CASSQVQGTTEAFF. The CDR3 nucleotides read TGCGCCAGCAGCCAAGTTCAGGGGACCACTGAAGCTTTCTTT.

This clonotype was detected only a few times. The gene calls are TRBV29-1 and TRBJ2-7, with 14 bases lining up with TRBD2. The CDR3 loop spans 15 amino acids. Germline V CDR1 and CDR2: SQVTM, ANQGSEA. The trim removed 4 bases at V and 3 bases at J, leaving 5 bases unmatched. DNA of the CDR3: TGCAGCGTTGGACTAGCGGGAGGGCCGGGCTACGAGCAGTACTTC. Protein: CSVGLAGGPGYEQYF.

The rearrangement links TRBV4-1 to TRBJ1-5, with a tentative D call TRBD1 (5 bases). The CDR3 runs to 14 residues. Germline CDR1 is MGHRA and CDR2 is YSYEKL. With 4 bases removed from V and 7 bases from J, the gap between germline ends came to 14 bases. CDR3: CASSLRDVKQPQHF. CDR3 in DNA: TGCGCCAGCAGCCTCCGGGACGTCAAGCAGCCCCAGCATTTT.

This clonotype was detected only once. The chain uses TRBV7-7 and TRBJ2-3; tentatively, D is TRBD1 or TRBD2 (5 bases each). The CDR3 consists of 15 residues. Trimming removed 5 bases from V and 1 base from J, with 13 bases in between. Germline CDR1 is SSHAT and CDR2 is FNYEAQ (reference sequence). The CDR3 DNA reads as TGTGCCAGCAGCCCGGGGCTGACGGGCACAGATACGCAGTATTTT. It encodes CASSPGLTGTDTQYF.

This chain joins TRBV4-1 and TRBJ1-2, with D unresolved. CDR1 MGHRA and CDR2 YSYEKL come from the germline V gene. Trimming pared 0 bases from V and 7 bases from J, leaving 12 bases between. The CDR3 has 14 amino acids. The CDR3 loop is CASSQDTLVSGYTF. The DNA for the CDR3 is TGCGCCAGCAGCCAAGATACGCTAGTCAGTGGCTACACCTTC.

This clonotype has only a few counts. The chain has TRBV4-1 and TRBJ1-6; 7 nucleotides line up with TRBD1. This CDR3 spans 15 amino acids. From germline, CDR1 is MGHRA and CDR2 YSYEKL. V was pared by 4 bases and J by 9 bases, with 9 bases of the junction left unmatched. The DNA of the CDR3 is TGCGCCAGCAGCCCCCGGTCAGGGGGAGGTTCACCCCTCCACTTT. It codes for CASSPRSGGGSPLHF.

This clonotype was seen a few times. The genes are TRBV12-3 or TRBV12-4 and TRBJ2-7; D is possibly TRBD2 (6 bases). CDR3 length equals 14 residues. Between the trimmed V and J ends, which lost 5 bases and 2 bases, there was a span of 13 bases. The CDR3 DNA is TGTGCCAGCAGTCCGGTAGGGAGGACCTACGAGCAGTACTTC. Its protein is CASSPVGRTYEQYF.

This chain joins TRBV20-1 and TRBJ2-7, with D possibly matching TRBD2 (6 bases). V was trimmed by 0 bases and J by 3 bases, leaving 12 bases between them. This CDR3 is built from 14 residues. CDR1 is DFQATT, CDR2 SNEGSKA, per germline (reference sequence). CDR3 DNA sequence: TGCAGTGCTAGAGATCTCGCGGGGCTCTACGAGCAGTACTTC. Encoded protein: CSARDLAGLYEQYF.

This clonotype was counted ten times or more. The CDR3 loop reads CSVAGTSTDTQYF. CDR3 nucleotides: TGCAGCGTTGCCGGGACTAGCACAGATACGCAGTATTTT. The chain recombines TRBV29-1 with TRBJ2-3, with a possible D match to TRBD2 (6 bases). Per germline, CDR1 SQVTM and CDR2 ANQGSEA. CDR3 length: 13 residues. V lost 4 bases to trimming and J lost 0 bases, with 8 bases between them.

The CDR3 spells CASSQDKGEREAQFF. DNA for the CDR3: TGTGCCAGCAGCCAAGATAAGGGGGAGCGAGAGGCCCAGTTCTTC. The chain employs TRBV3-1 and TRBJ2-1, with a weak D call TRBD1 (6 bases). V shed 0 bases and J shed 13 bases, with 19 bases lying between them. The CDR3 loop spans 15 amino acids. CDR1 and CDR2 from the germline V gene are LGHDT and YNNKEL (reference sequence).

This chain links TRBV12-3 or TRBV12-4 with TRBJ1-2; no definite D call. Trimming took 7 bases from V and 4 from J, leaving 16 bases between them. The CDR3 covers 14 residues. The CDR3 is CASNSGTVSYGYTF. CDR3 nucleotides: TGTGCCAGCAATTCAGGAACGGTGAGCTATGGCTACACCTTC.

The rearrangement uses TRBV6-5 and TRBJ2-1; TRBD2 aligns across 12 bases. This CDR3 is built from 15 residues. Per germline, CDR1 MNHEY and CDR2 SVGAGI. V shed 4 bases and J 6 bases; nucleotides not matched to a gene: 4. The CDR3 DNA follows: TGTGCCAGCAGTTCTAGCGGGAGGGCCCGCAATGAGCAGTTCTTC. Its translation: CASSSSGRARNEQFF.

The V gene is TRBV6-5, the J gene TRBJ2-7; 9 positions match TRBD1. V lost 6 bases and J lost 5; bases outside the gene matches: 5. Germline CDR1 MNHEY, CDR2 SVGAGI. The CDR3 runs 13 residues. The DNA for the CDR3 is TGTGCCAGCAGGCTACAGGGGGCGGACGAGCAGTACTTC. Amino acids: CASRLQGADEQYF.

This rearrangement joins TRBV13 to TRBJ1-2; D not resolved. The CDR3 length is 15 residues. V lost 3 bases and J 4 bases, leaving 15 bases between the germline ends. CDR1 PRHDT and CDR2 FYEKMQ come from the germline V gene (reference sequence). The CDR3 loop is CASSFRSLRGYGYTF. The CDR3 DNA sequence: TGTGCCAGCAGCTTTCGGTCCCTTCGAGGCTATGGCTACACCTTC.

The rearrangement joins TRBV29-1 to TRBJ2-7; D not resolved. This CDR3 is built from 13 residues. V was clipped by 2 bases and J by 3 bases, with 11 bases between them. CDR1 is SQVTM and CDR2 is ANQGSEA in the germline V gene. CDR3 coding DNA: TGCAGCGTTGAATTGGCAGGTAACTACGAGCAGTACTTC. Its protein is CSVELAGNYEQYF.

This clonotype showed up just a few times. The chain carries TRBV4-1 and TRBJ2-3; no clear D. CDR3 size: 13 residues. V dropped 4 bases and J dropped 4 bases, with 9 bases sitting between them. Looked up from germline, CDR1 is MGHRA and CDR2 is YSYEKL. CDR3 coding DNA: TGCGCCAGCAGCCTCTTTAGGGCAGATACGCAGTATTTT. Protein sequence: CASSLFRADTQYF.

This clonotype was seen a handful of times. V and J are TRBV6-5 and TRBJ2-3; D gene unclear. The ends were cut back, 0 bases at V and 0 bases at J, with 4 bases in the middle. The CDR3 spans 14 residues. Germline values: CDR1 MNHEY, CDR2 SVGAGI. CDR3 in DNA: TGTGCCAGCAGTTACTCGTACAGCACAGATACGCAGTATTTT. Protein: CASSYSYSTDTQYF.

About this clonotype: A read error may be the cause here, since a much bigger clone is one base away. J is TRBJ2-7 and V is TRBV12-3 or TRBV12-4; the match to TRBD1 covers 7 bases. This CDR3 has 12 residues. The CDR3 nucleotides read TGTGCCAGCAGCCGACAGGGTGACGAGCGGTACTTC. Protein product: CASSRQGDERYF.